This TCR beta chain came from a study of T-cell memory formation after mild COVID-19. Study details: The two donors had largely donor-specific TCR clusters.

Study-wide results and limits: The authors did not confirm SARS-CoV-2 specificity of second-wave clones peaking day 37. Within pre-infection memory, some responding clones were found, suggesting cross-reactive memory joined.

Barcoded TCR alpha and TCR beta cDNA libraries with UMIs came from 5'RACE using constant-segment primers. TCRdb used MiXCR to reprocess the 5' RACE reads, holding one entry per CDR3 protein. The data show under 450,000 distinct CDR3 sequences, 20% to 25% seen once. Germline CDR1 SGHTA, CDR2 FQGNSA. The CDR3 extends over 17 amino acids. Trimming took 1 base from V and 5 from J; bases not matched to a gene: 13. This clonotype was detected only a few times. Its antigen is as yet unknown. The chain is built from TRBV7-2 and TRBJ2-5, with 7 bases identical to TRBD2. The clonotype comes from a man between 18 and 35 years old who had mild COVID-19 (a few samples of this study predate the infection). Cell type and time point are not known. The sequenced sample was PBMCs or a T cell subset sorted from them (not recorded which). CDR3 protein: CASSLESPGRERETQYF. CDR3 sequence (DNA): TGTGCCAGCAGCTTAGAATCCCCGGGGAGGGAGAGGGAGACCCAGTACTTC.